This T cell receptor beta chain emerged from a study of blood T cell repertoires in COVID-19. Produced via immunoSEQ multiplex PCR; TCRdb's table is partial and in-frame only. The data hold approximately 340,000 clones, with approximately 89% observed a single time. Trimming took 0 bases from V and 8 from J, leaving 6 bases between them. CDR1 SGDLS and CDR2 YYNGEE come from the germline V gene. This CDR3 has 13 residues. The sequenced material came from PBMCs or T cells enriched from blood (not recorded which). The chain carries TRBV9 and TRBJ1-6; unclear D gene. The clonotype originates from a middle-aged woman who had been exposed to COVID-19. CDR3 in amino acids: CASSVGGDSPLHF. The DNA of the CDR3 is TGTGCCAGCAGCGTAGGGGGAGATTCACCCCTCCACTTT.